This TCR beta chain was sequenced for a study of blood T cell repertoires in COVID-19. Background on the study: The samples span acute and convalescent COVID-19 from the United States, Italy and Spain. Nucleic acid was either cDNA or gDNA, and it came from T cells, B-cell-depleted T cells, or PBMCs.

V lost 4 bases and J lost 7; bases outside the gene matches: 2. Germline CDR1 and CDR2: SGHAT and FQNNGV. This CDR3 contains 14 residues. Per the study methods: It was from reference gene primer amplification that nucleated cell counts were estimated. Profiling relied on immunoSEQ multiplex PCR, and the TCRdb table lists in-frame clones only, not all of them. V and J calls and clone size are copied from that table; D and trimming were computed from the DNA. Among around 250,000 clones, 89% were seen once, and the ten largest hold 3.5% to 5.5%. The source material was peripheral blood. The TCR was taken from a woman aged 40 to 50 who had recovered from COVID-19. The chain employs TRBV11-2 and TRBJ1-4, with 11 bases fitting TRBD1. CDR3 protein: CASSSGQGAEKLFF. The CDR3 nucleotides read TGTGCCAGCAGCTCCGGACAGGGGGCTGAAAAACTGTTTTTT.